This T cell receptor (beta chain) was identified during a study of T cells after yellow fever vaccination. Study-level points and caveats: A large majority of primary-vaccination clones showed up again after the booster (around 95% CD4, about 90% CD8). A limited proportion of clonotypes was detected within both the CD4 and CD8 compartments.

V was clipped by 4 bases and J by 8 bases, with 7 bases between them. The length of the CDR3 is 11 residues. They built TCR cDNA with 5'RACE template switching, a step that put in a universal primer site and UMIs. TCRdb recomputed calls from the 5' RACE reads with MiXCR, one row per CDR3 protein. The sample comprises some 320,000 distinct CDR3 sequences, about 10% of which are singletons, and around 3.3% rests with the top ten. As concerns this clonotype: Its antigen is unknown.

The receptor was derived from a young man who received the YFV17D yellow fever vaccine. This specimen was CD4+ T cells sorted from PBMCs, taken 5 days after the yellow fever booster vaccination. This chain connects TRBV12-3 or TRBV12-4 to TRBJ2-3; D ambiguous. The DNA for the CDR3 is TGTGCCAGCAGTTCGGGCCCTACGCAGTATTTT. Translation gives CASSSGPTQYF.